This T cell receptor (beta chain) was identified during a study of T cell responses to AZD1222 COVID-19 vaccine (dated by TCRdb to the early 2020s). Notes on the research overall: AZD1222 recipients with second doses at about 4 weeks or about 12 weeks were pooled, because spike-specific TCR depth and breadth did not differ between schedules. TCR sequencing covered roughly 230 trial participants: 207 given two doses of AZD1222 and around 25 given two doses of MenACWY control vaccine. Trial participants were enrolled by age into subgroups of 18-55, 56-69 and 70-plus years, and around 140, 26 and 57 TCR-sequenced participants, respectively, were included in these subgroups.

Concerning this clone itself: Which antigen it targets is not known. No base quality values were provided; no much bigger clone lies one nucleotide off.

The CDR3 spans 17 residues, from the cysteine through the phenylalanine. Only CDR3 DNA remains: 51 bases, in frame from the first base. Taken from the germline V gene, the CDR1 and CDR2 loops are MNHEY and SVGEGT. The germline V and J ends show losses of 2 bases and 5 bases respectively, and no gene match explains 7 bases of the junction. Paper-wide results and their limitations: The vaccine-associated CD4 TCRs covered the entire spike protein, and the dominant responses fell in regions 160-218 and 743-854. Because no day 14 peak-response samples were available, the repertoires could be characterized only after the peak T cell response. Participants were mostly white British and included more females than males, and it was suggested by the authors that clonal diversity may have been underestimated. Epitopes outside the regions mutated in the B.1.351 and B.1.1.7 variants were reportedly recognized by nearly half of the unique spike-specific TCRs. Conclusions about previously exposed vaccinees are limited, since just 6 or 7 AZD1222 recipients were seropositive for SARS-CoV-2 at baseline. After two AZD1222 doses, spike-specific TCR breadth and depth were significantly higher than at day 0 and than in MenACWY recipients. The 56-69-year group was small, and its depth increase did not reach significance, likely because of low power.

Per the publication, the time point label means: baseline before first vaccination. Vaccinee samples were obtained from the UK trials COV001 and COV002, which included a single-blind randomized controlled phase 2/3 trial of AZD1222 (ChAdOx1 nCoV-19) in healthy adults. For TCRbeta chain sequencing, PBMC samples were collected from trial participants at day 0 and at day 28 after the second dose. The CDR3 regions of human TCRbeta chains were analyzed by immunosequencing. The paper's data handling went like this. TCRs in the repertoires were compared against a reference library of SARS-CoV-2-specific TCRs that had been generated with the MIRA antigen-specificity platform. Breadth was defined as the fraction of unique TCRs that were SARS-CoV-2-associated, and depth was defined as the fraction of total T cells that were SARS-CoV-2-associated. Each spike-specific TCR was assigned to its reactive spike region and to a CD4 or CD8 class using the MIRA data. Log10-transformed breadth and depth values were compared by one-way ANOVA with Sidak's multiple comparisons tests. The table comes from immuneACCESS by way of TCRdb, which keeps in-frame sequences with V and J called. Part of the clones is missing from these tables; in studies checked, under half for an unresolved V gene and the rest for unknown reasons. V and J calls and clone size are as listed in that table; D and trimming were resolved from the DNA. The sample has 72,000 or so clones on record, approximately 86% of them singletons. The ten largest clones capture 24% of the sample.

The receptor chain draws on TRBV6-2 or TRBV6-3 and TRBJ2-5; 14 bases in the middle match TRBD2. Source: peripheral blood, taken on day 0 of AZD1222 vaccination. The TCR was taken from an adult in good health. The DNA is TGTGCCAGCAGTTACGGAGGGACTAGCGGGAGCCGGGAGACCCAGTACTTC. Translated, this gives CASSYGGTSGSRETQYF.